Listed below are T cell receptor beta chains from one sample, sequenced in a study of beta chain features in type 1 diabetes. Generated by immunoSEQ multiplex PCR, the TCRdb table keeps only in-frame clones and is missing some. The sample has about half a million clones, around 30% seen once. Source material: naive CD4+ T cells from blood. All receptors come from a young man in good health. CDR3s include the opening cysteine and the closing phenylalanine or tryptophan. Fields, in order: V gene, CDR3 protein.

v_call: TRBV2
cdr3_aa: CASSEGLADAYNEQFF

v_call: TRBV23-1
cdr3_aa: CASSQSEGLNTEAFF

v_call: TRBV10-3
cdr3_aa: CAIKGRGDEQYF

v_call: TRBV2
cdr3_aa: CASSAARGVIGEQFF

v_call: TRBV29-1
cdr3_aa: CSVGEAGYTGELFF

v_call: TRBV9
cdr3_aa: CASSVAPLAGETQYF

v_call: TRBV29-1
cdr3_aa: CSANRDRVGGYTF

v_call: TRBV4-2
cdr3_aa: CASSQRVDSSYEQYF

v_call: TRBV18
cdr3_aa: CASSPSGGAALYNEQFF

v_call: TRBV2
cdr3_aa: CASSDLYNEQFF

v_call: TRBV20-1
cdr3_aa: CSARRADEQFF

v_call: TRBV4-2
cdr3_aa: CASSQDGPGDEQFF

v_call: TRBV20-1
cdr3_aa: CSAGGYNEQFF

v_call: TRBV6-5
cdr3_aa: CASSYSPGEATDTQYF